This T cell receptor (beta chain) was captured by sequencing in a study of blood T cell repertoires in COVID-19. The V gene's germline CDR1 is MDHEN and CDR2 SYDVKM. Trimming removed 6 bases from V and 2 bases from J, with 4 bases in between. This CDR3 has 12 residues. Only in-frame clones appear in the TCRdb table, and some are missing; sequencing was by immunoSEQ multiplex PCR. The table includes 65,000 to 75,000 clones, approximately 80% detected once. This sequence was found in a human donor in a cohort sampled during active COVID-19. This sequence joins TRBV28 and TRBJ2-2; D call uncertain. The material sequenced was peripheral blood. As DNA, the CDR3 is TGTGCCAGCAGCTTTAACACCGGGGAGCTGTTTTTT. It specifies CASSFNTGELFF.